This TCR beta chain was observed in a study of cytomegalovirus exposure and HLA in healthy donors. CDR3 length equals 14 residues. Per the germline V gene, CDR1 is SGHNT and CDR2 is YENEEA. Trimming cost V 3 bases and J 4 bases, with 11 bases left between them. PCR was performed using 60 Vbeta and 13 Jbeta primers. Sequenced by immunoSEQ multiplex PCR; TCRdb stores in-frame clones only, minus some. This sample yields approximately 110,000 clones, of which 69% are seen a single time; approximately 3% belongs to the top ten. The chain joins TRBV11-3 to TRBJ2-3; possible D gene TRBD2, 7 bases. This clonotype was sampled from a man between 25 and 39 years old in good health and CMV-seronegative. The specimen was PBMCs. This CDR3 reads CASSLGGPADTQYF. The CDR3 bases are TGTGCCAGCAGCTTGGGGGGGCCAGCAGATACGCAGTATTTT.